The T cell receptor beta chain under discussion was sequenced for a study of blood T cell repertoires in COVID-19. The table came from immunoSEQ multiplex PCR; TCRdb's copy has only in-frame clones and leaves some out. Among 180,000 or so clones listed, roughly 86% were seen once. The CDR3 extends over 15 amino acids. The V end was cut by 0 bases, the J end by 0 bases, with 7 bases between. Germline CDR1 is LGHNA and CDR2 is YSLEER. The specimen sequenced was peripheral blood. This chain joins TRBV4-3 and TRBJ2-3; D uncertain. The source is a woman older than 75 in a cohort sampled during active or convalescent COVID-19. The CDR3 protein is CASSQDLASTDTQYF. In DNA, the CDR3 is TGCGCCAGCAGCCAAGATCTTGCGAGCACAGATACGCAGTATTTT.